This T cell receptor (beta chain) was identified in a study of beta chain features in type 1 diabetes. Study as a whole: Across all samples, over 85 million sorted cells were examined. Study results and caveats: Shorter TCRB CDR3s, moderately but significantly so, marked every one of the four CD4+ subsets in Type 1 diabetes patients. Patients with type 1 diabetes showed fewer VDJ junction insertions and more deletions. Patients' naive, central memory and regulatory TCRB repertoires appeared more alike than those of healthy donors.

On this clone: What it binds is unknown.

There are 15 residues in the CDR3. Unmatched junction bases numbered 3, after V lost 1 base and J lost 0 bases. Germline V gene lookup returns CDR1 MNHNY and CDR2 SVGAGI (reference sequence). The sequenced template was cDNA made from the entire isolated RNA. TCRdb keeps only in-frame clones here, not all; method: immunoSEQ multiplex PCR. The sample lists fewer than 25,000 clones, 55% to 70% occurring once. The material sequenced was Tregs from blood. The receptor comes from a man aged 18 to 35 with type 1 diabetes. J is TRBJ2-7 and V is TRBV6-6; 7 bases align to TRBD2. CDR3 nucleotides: TGTGCCAGCAGTTACTTAGGCGGGAGCTCCTACGAGCAGTACTTC. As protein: CASSYLGGSSYEQYF.